A single sample is the source of the 9 T cell receptor beta chains below, sequenced in a study of tumor and adjacent non-tumor tissue in lung cancer. RNA was extracted from bulk tissue without any cell sorting. This non-tumor lung sample came from over 3 cm beyond the tumor edge. Three rounds of nested PCR, following a modified ARM-PCR protocol, produced the TCRbeta library. TCRdb analysed the multiplex PCR reads with MiXCR anew, one entry per CDR3 protein. The repertoire includes over 40,000 distinct CDR3 sequences, roughly 60% of them detected once, and 15% to 20% sits in the top ten. Specimen: distant non-tumor lung tissue. These TCRs come from a woman between 40 and 55 years old with non-small cell lung cancer.

This clonotype was observed many times. The rearrangement links TRBV13 to TRBJ2-7; tentatively, D is TRBD1 or TRBD2 (6 bases each). The V gene's germline CDR1 is PRHDT and CDR2 FYEKMQ (reference sequence). The V end was cut by 5 bases, the J end by 0 bases, with 20 bases between. The CDR3 is 17 residues long. In DNA, the CDR3 is TGTGCCAGCAGCCGGGGGCCTCCGACGGGAGTCTCCTACGAGCAGTACTTC. This sequence encodes CASSRGPPTGVSYEQYF.

To note about this clonotype: Because it lacks the conserved phenylalanine or tryptophan at the end, this CDR3 is likely a read error. This rearrangement joins TRBV11-2 to TRBJ2-6, with unresolved D. From germline, CDR1 is SGHAT and CDR2 FQNNGV. The CDR3 has 14 residues. Here the CDR3 reads CASSPAAGVNVLTL. CDR3 bases: TGTGCCAGCAGCCCCGCTGCTGGGGTCAACGTCCTGACTCTA.

This clonotype has at least ten counts. The chain is built from TRBV12-3 or TRBV12-4 and TRBJ2-3; D remains ambiguous. V was pared by 0 bases and J by 3 bases, with 7 bases between. The CDR3 has 14 amino acids. CDR3 residues: CASSLAYPTDTQYF. CDR3 nucleotides: TGTGCCAGCAGTTTAGCTTACCCGACAGATACGCAGTATTTT.

In its sample, this clonotype was seen many times. In DNA form, the CDR3 reads TGTGCCAGCAGTGAATTTCGGACAGCGTCCCATTCACCCCTCCACTTT. Protein: CASSEFRTASHSPLHF. The chain has TRBV25-1 and TRBJ1-6, with D tentatively TRBD1 (6 bases). Germline CDR1 is MGHDK and CDR2 is SYGVNS. The V and J ends lost 1 base and 8 bases respectively, with 15 bases between them. The CDR3 sequence is 16 residues long.

For this clonotype: Its ends do not fully match the called genes, so a read error is possible. The chain carries TRBV6-5 and TRBJ1-2; the D gene is possibly TRBD1 (6 bases). Germline V gene sequence: CDR1 MNHEY, CDR2 SVGAGI. There are 14 residues in the CDR3. CDR3 region: CVSSYSREGDGYIF. For the CDR3, the DNA is TGTGTCAGCAGTTACTCGAGGGAGGGGGATGGCTACATCTTC.

This clonotype has at least ten counts. J is TRBJ2-5 and V is TRBV28; the D is unclear. CDR3 length equals 13 residues. Germline CDR1 and CDR2: MDHEN and SYDVKM. The V gene lost 10 bases and the J gene lost 5 bases, with 17 bases spanning the gap. CDR3 DNA sequence: TGTGCCACCCAGGATTCCCTGGGGGAGACCCAGTACTTC. This codes for CATQDSLGETQYF.

Notes on this clonotype: The junction shows a germline mismatch at one end, possibly a read error. This sequence joins TRBV29-1 and TRBJ2-1, with 7 nucleotides matching TRBD2. Germline values: CDR1 SQVTM, CDR2 ANQGSEA. The CDR3 runs to 15 residues. CDR3 coding DNA: TGCAGCATTGAAGACGGACTAGGAACCTACAATGAGCAGTTCTTC. This codes for CSIEDGLGTYNEQFF.

This clonotype was observed at least ten times. This chain connects TRBV10-3 to TRBJ2-7; D call uncertain. CDR1 is ENHRY and CDR2 is SYGVKD in the germline V gene. Trimming left V 5 bases short and J 5 bases short, with 13 bases between. This CDR3 contains 13 residues. The CDR3 reads CAISPPLGNEQYF. As DNA, the CDR3 is TGTGCCATCAGTCCGCCTTTAGGTAACGAGCAGTACTTC.

In this sample, this clonotype turned up many times. The V call is TRBV11-3, the J call TRBJ2-3; TRBD2 agrees at 12 bases. Germline V gene sequence: CDR1 SGHNT, CDR2 YENEEA. V was clipped by 5 bases and J by 4 bases; unmatched bases: 7. The CDR3 runs 16 residues. The CDR3 loop is CASSPGTSGFADTQYF. The CDR3 DNA sequence: TGTGCCAGCAGCCCAGGGACTAGCGGGTTTGCAGATACGCAGTATTTT.